This T cell receptor beta chain was captured by sequencing in a study of cytomegalovirus exposure and HLA in healthy donors (dated by TCRdb to about 2017). The study in broad terms: According to an earlier analysis of around 600 of the donors, about 170 million T cells yielded roughly 110 million unique TCR beta sequences and 276 Gb of sequence data. HLA typing covered class I and class II loci at four-digit resolution. The study aimed to test whether cataloging public T cell receptors could reveal signatures of past pathogen exposure. The number of donors typed differed by locus, with about 629-630 for A, B, C, DRB1 and DQB1, more than 500 for DQA1, approximately 580 for DPA1, and under 490 for DPB1. Because of strong linkage in the cohort, roughly five DR-DQ haplotypes were treated as single units for association and clustering. An earlier analysis of several hundred of the donors used high-throughput TCR beta sequencing to judge whether each TCR beta V gene segment behaved as functional or pseudogenic. The later analysis used no new phenotypic data to find candidate immune exposures, relying instead on TCR beta sequences and their occurrence across donors. The study profiled the T cell repertoires of about 720 subjects by immunosequencing and related them to cytomegalovirus serostatus. To study patterns of TCR occurrence, a later analysis re-analyzed previously published TCR beta repertoires from 650 to 750 donors and added high-resolution HLA genotyping. Among some 400 genotyped donors of the cohort, an average of approximately 220,000 unique TCR beta nucleotide sequences was sequenced per donor, of which about 19% were non-productive. In addition to the first cohort of 666 subjects, a separate validation cohort of 130 or so different subjects was used. Of the roughly 400 genotyped donors, about 84% fell in the genetic ancestry cluster associated with self-reported Caucasian donors. Alongside the repertoire data, information on donor age, sex, ethnicity and CMV serostatus was compiled. About 280 gigabases of sequencing data and approximately 80 million unique TCR sequences were included in an early release covering 550 to 650 HLA-typed donors. To predict cytomegalovirus infection status, the study combined high-throughput TCR immunosequencing, statistical association of individual TCRs with disease status, and machine learning. In a later genetic analysis, genome-wide SNP genotypes for about three fifths of the roughly 670 donors were used, and that subset was treated as a discovery cohort. All discovery cohort repertoires had been generated on a single sequencing platform. Findings and caveats that apply to the study as a whole: The 87-base-pair reads could not distinguish some IMGT-functional V segments, including TRBV6-2 and TRBV6-3, so those segments were excluded. In a later analysis, the rate of TCR association differed among HLA loci, with DRB1 alleles having the most associated TCRs and HLA-C alleles having the fewest. In a later analysis, most CMV-associated TCR beta chains were found to appear HLA-restricted, with HLA associations seemingly driven largely by CMV exposure. A later analysis reported that several top co-occurrence clusters appeared linked to parvovirus B19, influenza, CMV and Epstein-Barr virus. A later analysis associated approximately 17,000 TCR beta sequences with specific HLA alleles at a false discovery rate of 0.05. In both the original and validation cohorts, the classifier was reported to diagnose cytomegalovirus status with high specificity and sensitivity. Compared with the approximately 710-donor mean, donors in an Asian-associated ancestry cluster had fewer N-insertions in productive TCRs, according to a later genetic analysis. HLA typing was unavailable for some donors at each locus, so association tests used only the typed subset. While some public TCRs were present in many individuals, most TCR sequences turned up only very rarely across donors. When HLA alleles, especially DR and DQ, strongly co-occurred, attributing TCR associations to individual alleles was difficult. A further reported finding was that TCR beta sequences accurately predicted the HLA-A and HLA-B alleles for most subjects in the first cohort. A few of the identified cytomegalovirus-associated TCR beta chains were confirmed in vitro to be specific for cytomegalovirus antigens. A cluster of highly shared sequence variants was judged likely to be a technical artifact of the sequencing pipeline. Only TCR beta chains were sequenced in this cohort, and the absence of alpha or paired-chain data limited detectable features. The earlier analysis of 587 of the donors excluded 15 to 20 rarely observed V segments, including chromosome 9 orphons, because counts were too low. In the study, 150 to 200 TCR beta chains were listed as associated with cytomegalovirus. The only immune exposure information available for the cohort was CMV serostatus. The authors suggested that the approach could potentially be extended to other disease states and immunological phenotypes. The presence/absence analyses assumed that sequencing depth was roughly uniform across donors, and that assumption may not be true. Correlated functional status among segregating V segments might be attributable to linkage disequilibrium, but an unknown experimental factor could not be ruled out. Broadly in line with IMGT annotations, most TCR beta V segments showed up in productive rearrangements about 87% or about 30% of the time in an earlier analysis of some 590 of the donors. In a later analysis, HLA-associated TCR beta chains showed more clonal expansion and lower generation probabilities than non-associated chains that were equally common. V-gene and J-gene trimming of TCR beta chains was associated with a missense DCLRE1C variant in a later genetic analysis, and the association was replicated in an independent cohort.

The cohort comprised under 700 healthy bone marrow donors. All cohort members were sampled while nominally healthy, although unrecorded immune exposures were likely present. The donor tested CMV seropositive and was one of the 289 seropositive cohort members. A peripheral blood sample was collected from each donor, and TCR beta sequencing was performed on peripheral blood mononuclear cells. Genomic DNA was extracted from the blood cell samples with the Qiagen DNeasy Blood Extraction Kit. In the case of this clone: Its target antigen remains unknown. Base-call qualities are not available, and no considerably larger clone is one nucleotide away.

Receptor libraries were prepared by the immunoSEQ multiplex PCR assay. A mixture of 60 forward primers for TCR Vbeta segments and 13 reverse primers for TCR Jbeta segments was used in the multiplex PCR. A multiplex PCR assay on genomic DNA amplified the CDR3 region of rearranged TCR beta genes. The Illumina HiSeq System was used to sequence the amplified TCR beta libraries as 87-base-pair reads. The study's own analysis went as follows. Across the 700 or so repertoires, a later analysis counted around 80 million unique TCR beta chains, roughly 11 million of which were shared by at least two donors. To remove PCR and sequencing errors, raw reads were error-corrected and collapsed into unique sequences using a nearest-neighbor algorithm that merged closely related sequences. Alignment of CDR3 sequences to IMGT reference sequences was used to assign V, D and J gene segments. For a sequence to be retained, at least a six-nucleotide match to both a V gene segment and a J gene segment was required. A rearrangement counted as productive if the CDR3 had no stop codons and remained in frame with V and J, and every other rearrangement counted as non-productive. Following IMGT convention, CDR3 was defined as the stretch from the second conserved V-encoded cysteine to the conserved J-encoded phenylalanine. In an earlier analysis of approximately 590 of the donors, sequences lacking an unambiguous match to a single V gene segment were excluded. In an earlier analysis of more than 500 of the donors, a V segment was called functional when productive rearrangements were above 56.7%, and segregating when the standard deviation between donors exceeded 5%. A statistical classification framework was built to diagnose cytomegalovirus status from the catalog of TCR beta chain sequences. V and J gene assignment, in a later analysis, came from comparing TCR nucleotide sequences with IMGT/GENE-DB human TR gene sequences. The TCRdist pipeline was used in a later analysis to assign CDR3 sequences and most-parsimonious VDJ recombination scenarios. In a later analysis, each TCR beta chain was defined by its CDR3 amino acid sequence together with its V-gene family, and reads without a unique V-gene family were excluded. In a later analysis, around 650 highly shared, low-generation-probability nucleotide sequences were removed to address suspected cross-contamination and a sequencing artifact. In a later analysis, a clonal expansion index was calculated for each public chain from normalized within-repertoire ranks of inferred template counts. In a later analysis, generation probabilities were computed using a VDJ recombination model fitted to out-of-frame rearrangements, and the results were checked against IGoR. In a later analysis, TCR-TCR, TCR-HLA and TCR-CMV co-occurrence was scored with hypergeometric tests, and a repertoire-size bias correction was applied to TCR pairs. In a later analysis, false discovery rates were estimated by permuting HLA or CMV assignments 20 times. In a later analysis, co-occurring TCRs were grouped with DBSCAN, and TCRdist sequence similarity was added when clustering was performed within HLA-allele-positive subsets. Repertoires with fewer than 30,000 or more than 120,000 public chains were left out of co-occurrence clustering, as were roughly five repertoires with anomalous nucleotide sharing. In its TCRdb copy, this immuneACCESS table keeps in-frame sequences only and misses some clones. Where compared with another copy, unresolved V genes explain less than half of these, and the others have no known cause. Clone size and the V and J calls come from that table; the DNA yielded D and trimming. This sample lists some 170,000 clones; around a tenth were detected once. In total, the top ten clones hold over 1% of the sample.

V is reduced by 7 bases and J by 0 bases, leaving a spacing of 6 bases between them. The CDR3 spans 12 residues, from the cysteine through the phenylalanine. Left in the record is the CDR3 DNA by itself, 36 bases read in frame from the first base. The germline V gene yields SGHRS for CDR1 and YFSETQ for CDR2. The TCR was taken from a woman younger than 45 in good health and CMV-seropositive. In this chain, TRBV5-1 is recombined with TRBJ2-3; the D region possibly corresponds to TRBD2 (5 bases align). The material sequenced was PBMCs. The base sequence is TGCGCCAGCCGCGGGAGCACAGATACGCAGTATTTT. This sequence encodes CASRGSTDTQYF. Reference TRBV5-1 and TRBJ2-3 genes cover what lies past the CDR3, so the full variable domain is KAGVTQTPRYLIKTRGQQVTLSCSPISGHRSVSWYQQTPGQGLQFLFEYFSETQRNKGNFPGRFSGRQFSNSRSEMNVSTLELGDSALYLCASRGSTDTQYFGPGTRLTVL.